The 10 T cell receptor beta chains given below trace back to one sample, sequenced in a study of shared clonotypes between healthy human individuals. CD8 cells classed as naive were CD45RO-negative and positively selected for CCR7, excluding terminally differentiated effector memory CD45RA+ cells. The table came from immunoSEQ multiplex PCR; TCRdb's copy has only in-frame clones and leaves some out. Counted here are around 560,000 clones, 90% to 95% occurring once; the ten biggest clones make up approximately 0.12%. The sequencing input was naive CD8+ T cells sorted from blood. These receptors originate from a woman in her twenties or thirties in good health.

The V gene is TRBV28, the J gene TRBJ2-5; D is undetermined. The better agreement between TRBJ2-7 and the DNA end casts doubt on the J call. The CDR3 has 11 residues. Per germline, CDR1 MDHEN and CDR2 SYDVKM. The CDR3 loop is CASSLNDEQYF. The CDR3 DNA sequence: TGTGCCAGCAGTTTAAACGACGAGCAGTACTTC.

CDR3 sequence reads: CASSQELLAGGYEQFF. The CDR3 DNA reads TGTGCCAGCAGCCAAGAGTTACTAGCGGGAGGCTATGAGCAGTTCTTC. V is TRBV4-2 and J is TRBJ2-1; TRBD2 matches 12 bases. Germline V gives CDR1 LGHNA, CDR2 YNFKEQ. CDR3 length equals 16 residues. Trimming cost V 0 bases and J 8 bases; bases outside gene matches: 5.

On this clone itself: Other DNA sequences in this sample translate to the same CDR3. The V call is TRBV4-1, the J call TRBJ1-5, with D hard to call. The CDR3 sequence is 15 residues long. In germline, CDR1 is MGHRA, CDR2 YSYEKL. Trimming removed 4 bases at V and 0 bases at J, with 10 bases between. The CDR3 here is CASSPSDRSNQPQHF. The CDR3 DNA reads as TGCGCCAGCAGCCCGTCGGACCGTAGCAATCAGCCCCAGCATTTT.

This clone came up once. The chain has TRBV27 and TRBJ1-5; maybe TRBD1 (6 bases). Looked up from germline, CDR1 is MNHEY and CDR2 is SMNVEV (reference sequence). Trimming took 3 bases from V and 6 from J, leaving 15 bases between them. The CDR3 totals 15 residues. CDR3 bases: TGTGCCAGCAGTTTGGGGCAGGGGATCAGTCAGCCCCAGCATTTT. Its protein product is CASSLGQGISQPQHF.

The chain is built from TRBV28 and TRBJ2-1, with TRBD2 identical over 14 bases. CDR1 and CDR2 (germline): MDHEN, SYDVKM. J was trimmed by 9 bases and V by 6 bases; bases with no gene match: 4. CDR3 size: 14 residues. This CDR3 reads CASSYGLAGGEQFF. The CDR3 DNA sequence: TGTGCCAGCAGCTACGGACTAGCGGGAGGTGAGCAGTTCTTC.

V usage is TRBV2 and J usage is TRBJ1-2; D ambiguous. Germline lookup yields CDR1 SNHLY and CDR2 FYNNEI. With 3 bases removed from V and 0 bases from J, the gap between germline ends came to 14 bases. CDR3 length: 16 residues. CDR3 in amino acids: CASSDPGTDPNYGYTF. The DNA of the CDR3 is TGTGCCAGCAGTGACCCCGGCACAGATCCTAACTATGGCTACACCTTC.

This clone was observed once. The chain joins TRBV11-3 to TRBJ2-7; 8 bases line up with TRBD2. Germline CDR1 reads SGHNT; CDR2 reads YENEEA. The J segment lost 6 bases and the V segment lost 3 bases, leaving 7 bases of the junction unmatched. This CDR3 has 14 residues. CDR3 loop: CASSLREVRGEQYF. CDR3 bases: TGTGCCAGCAGCTTGCGGGAGGTCCGGGGCGAGCAGTACTTC.

The chain recombines TRBV6-5 with TRBJ2-1; D is possibly TRBD1 or TRBD2 (6 bases each). The CDR3 has 14 amino acids. Trimming cost V 10 bases and J 4 bases, with 17 bases left between them. Germline V CDR1 and CDR2: MNHEY, SVGAGI. CDR3 loop: CATTRQGTYNEQFF. CDR3 nucleotides: TGTGCCACTACCAGGCAGGGGACTTACAATGAGCAGTTCTTC.

With regard to this clone: This same CDR3 is encoded by further DNA sequences in the sample. V gene TRBV27 combines with J gene TRBJ2-6, with 7 nucleotides matching TRBD1. Germline V gene lookup returns CDR1 MNHEY and CDR2 SMNVEV (reference sequence). This CDR3 has 15 residues. The junction had 2 bases not matched to a gene; V was cut back by 5 bases and J by 1 base. The CDR3 bases are TGTGCCAGCAGTCCGACAGGGTCTGGGGCCAACGTCCTGACTTTC. Its translation is CASSPTGSGANVLTF.

This rearrangement joins TRBV28 to TRBJ2-1, with 7 positions matching TRBD2. V gave up 7 bases and J gave up 5 bases; unmatched junction bases: 17. The CDR3 has 17 residues. CDR1 and CDR2 (germline): MDHEN, SYDVKM. CDR3 amino acids: CASTDHDLAREDNEQFF. In DNA, the CDR3 is TGTGCCAGCACCGACCACGATCTAGCCCGGGAGGACAATGAGCAGTTCTTC. The variable domain in full, completed from reference TRBV28 and TRBJ2-1, reads DVKVTQSSRYLVKRTGEKVFLECVQDMDHENMFWYRQDPGLGLRLIYFSYDVKMKEKGDIPEGYSVSREKKERFSLILESASTNQTSMYLCASTDHDLAREDNEQFFGPGTRLTVL.